The 11 T cell receptor beta chains below were found in one sample sequenced in a study of long-term antiretroviral therapy in people with HIV (dated by TCRdb to between 2020 and 2023). The immunoSEQ hsTCRB v3.0 assay was used at survey level resolution to sequence the TRB variable region. The source is immuneACCESS, and TCRdb retained only in-frame sequences with V and J called. Part of the clones is not carried over; for the studies checked, unresolved V genes explain less than half of this, and the remainder is unexplained. Counted in this sample were roughly 28,000 clones; 95% of them appeared once. The ten largest make up about 3.1% of the sample. Sequenced here: unsorted PBMCs, sampled 5.3 years after starting antiretroviral therapy. Receptors were obtained from a man aged 45-65 years with HIV.

V gene TRBV19 combines with J gene TRBJ2-7; TRBD1 aligns across 10 bases. From germline, CDR1 is LNHDA and CDR2 SQIVND (reference sequence). V lost 3 bases, J lost 6 bases, and 8 bases stayed unmatched. The CDR3 length is 15 residues. The CDR3 loop is CASSMNDRGQGEQYF. The DNA for the CDR3 is TGTGCCAGTAGTATGAACGACAGGGGGCAGGGCGAGCAGTACTTC.

The chain uses TRBV19 and TRBJ1-2, with D possibly being TRBD1 (5 bases). Deletions cut 7 bases from V and 3 bases from J, with 21 bases between. Per germline, CDR1 LNHDA and CDR2 SQIVND (reference sequence). This CDR3 has 16 residues. The CDR3 here is CASTNRGSDGDYGYTF. For the CDR3, the DNA is TGTGCCAGTACCAACCGGGGCTCGGATGGTGACTATGGCTACACCTTC.

The chain employs TRBV5-6 and TRBJ2-7, with 7 bases matching TRBD1. Trimming removed 4 bases from V and 4 bases from J; junction bases left unmatched: 8. This CDR3 has 14 amino acids. Germline values: CDR1 SGHDT, CDR2 YYEEEE. The DNA of the CDR3 is TGTGCCAGCAGCGAGGGCGACAGGGATTACGAGCAGTACTTC. This encodes CASSEGDRDYEQYF.

The chain combines TRBV5-1 with TRBJ2-3, with 12 nucleotides matching TRBD1. V gave up 0 bases and J gave up 2 bases; unmatched junction bases: 16. The CDR3 runs to 21 residues. In germline, CDR1 is SGHRS, CDR2 YFSETQ. CDR3 sequence: CASSLGGRDRGPESITDTQYF. In nucleotides, the CDR3 is TGCGCCAGCAGCTTGGGCGGCCGGGACAGGGGGCCCGAGTCTATCACAGATACGCAGTATTTT.

The gene calls are TRBV4-2 and TRBJ2-7, with D unresolved. The CDR3 sequence is 14 residues long. Germline values: CDR1 LGHNA, CDR2 YNFKEQ. Trimming stripped 1 base from V and 0 bases from J, with 7 bases between. CDR3 sequence (DNA): TGTGCCAGCAGCCAAGGAGCGTACTCCTACGAGCAGTACTTC. Protein product: CASSQGAYSYEQYF.

The rearrangement uses TRBV9 and TRBJ2-1; D gene unclear. This CDR3 is 16 amino acids long. V was clipped by 0 bases and J by 4 bases, with 14 bases between them. Germline V gene sequence: CDR1 SGDLS, CDR2 YYNGEE. The CDR3 reads CASSVDSVLGYNEQFF. The CDR3 DNA is TGTGCCAGCAGCGTAGATTCCGTTTTGGGATACAATGAGCAGTTCTTC.

This chain connects TRBV6-1 to TRBJ2-3, with 7 bases matching TRBD1. Germline CDR1 MNHNS, CDR2 SASEGT. J gave up 5 bases and V 7 bases, and 9 bases lay outside the gene matches. The CDR3 sequence is 14 residues long. The CDR3 loop is CASTRQGGGDTQYF. Here the CDR3 DNA reads TGTGCCAGCACGCGACAGGGTGGGGGAGATACGCAGTATTTT.

The chain carries TRBV9 and TRBJ2-5; 11 bases fit TRBD2. The CDR3 is 16 residues long. The V gene's germline CDR1 is SGDLS and CDR2 YYNGEE. J was trimmed by 4 bases and V by 0 bases; bases with no gene match: 5. The CDR3 is CASSVEGSGGGETQYF. CDR3 DNA sequence: TGTGCCAGCAGCGTAGAGGGTAGCGGGGGGGGAGAGACCCAGTACTTC.

The V gene is TRBV6-5, the J gene TRBJ2-7; 12 bases fit TRBD1. The CDR3 has 13 amino acids. Per germline, CDR1 MNHEY and CDR2 SVGAGI. Trimming removed 7 bases from V and 6 bases from J; junction bases left unmatched: 4. The CDR3 nucleotides read TGTGCCAGCAAACCGGGACAGGGGGCCGAGCAGTACTTC. It specifies CASKPGQGAEQYF.

This chain joins TRBV9 and TRBJ2-1; D possibly corresponds to TRBD1 (6 bases). V was pared by 4 bases and J by 4 bases, with 9 bases between. This CDR3 contains 13 residues. CDR1 SGDLS and CDR2 YYNGEE come from the germline V gene. The CDR3 region is CASSSGQYNEQFF. Written as DNA, the CDR3 is TGTGCCAGCAGCTCTGGACAGTACAATGAGCAGTTCTTC.

V usage is TRBV30 and J usage is TRBJ1-3; D is ambiguous. The V end lost 2 bases, the J end lost 2 bases, and 7 bases lay between the germline ends. The germline V gene has CDR1 GTSNPN and CDR2 SVGIG (reference sequence). The length of the CDR3 is 13 residues. CDR3: CAWSLGTGNTIYF. The DNA of the CDR3 is TGTGCCTGGAGTCTCGGGACTGGAAACACCATATATTTT.